Presented here are 23 T cell receptor beta chains from one specimen sequenced in a study of blood T cell repertoires in COVID-19. Profiling relied on immunoSEQ multiplex PCR, and the TCRdb table lists in-frame clones only, not all of them. The profile covers approximately 74,000 clones, with 85% to 95% appearing a single time and about 5% taken by the ten largest. The sequenced sample consisted of peripheral blood. The origin of the receptors is a woman aged 55-75 years with active COVID-19.

This sequence joins TRBV28 and TRBJ1-5; no reliable D call. The germline V gene has CDR1 MDHEN and CDR2 SYDVKM. The V end lost 8 bases, the J end lost 4 bases, and 12 bases lay between the germline ends. The CDR3 is 13 amino acids. As DNA, the CDR3 is TGTGCCAGCCAAACGGTACTAAATCAGCCCCAGCATTTT. Translating gives CASQTVLNQPQHF.

CDR3 coding DNA: TGTGCCAGCGCCGGGTGGGTCGGAGAGACCCAGTACTTC. Its translation: CASAGWVGETQYF. The chain has TRBV28 and TRBJ2-5, with no clear D. V gave up 8 bases and J gave up 4 bases, with 14 bases separating them. Germline-derived CDR1 and CDR2 are MDHEN and SYDVKM. The CDR3 has 13 residues.

The V and J genes are TRBV25-1 and TRBJ1-6; the match to TRBD1 covers 7 bases. The CDR3 totals 13 residues. The germline V gene encodes CDR1 MGHDK and CDR2 SYGVNS. V dropped 6 bases and J dropped 7; count of bases not matched to a gene: 3. As DNA, the CDR3 is TGTGCCAGCAGCACGACAGGGAATTCACCCCTCCACTTT. It yields the protein CASSTTGNSPLHF.

The V gene is TRBV7-8, the J gene TRBJ2-1; 7 bases match TRBD2. Germline V gene sequence: CDR1 SGHVS, CDR2 FQNEAQ. Losses at the gene ends were 2 bases for V and 1 base for J; bases not matched to a gene: 5. This CDR3 has 16 amino acids. The DNA for the CDR3 is TGTGCCAGCAGCTTATATGGCGGGAGTTCCTACAATGAGCAGTTCTTC. Translating it yields CASSLYGGSSYNEQFF.

The chain is built from TRBV6-5 and TRBJ1-5; D is uncertain. Germline CDR1 and CDR2: MNHEY and SVGAGI. CDR3 size: 15 residues. Deletions cut 0 bases from V and 2 bases from J, with 8 bases between. The CDR3 coding sequence is TGTGCCAGCAGTTACTCACGGGAGCGCAATCAGCCCCAGCATTTT. It translates to CASSYSRERNQPQHF.

This clone was seen a single time. This chain links TRBV11-2 with TRBJ2-3, with D perhaps matching TRBD1 (5 bases). Germline V lookup: CDR1 SGHAT, CDR2 FQNNGV. Trimming took 3 bases from V and 0 from J, leaving 16 bases between them. This CDR3 has 17 residues. CDR3 amino acids: CASSFGSRGGSTDTQYF. CDR3 in DNA: TGTGCCAGCAGCTTTGGTAGTAGGGGCGGAAGCACAGATACGCAGTATTTT.

The chain combines TRBV5-4 with TRBJ2-3; 8 bases match TRBD2. The CDR3 spans 16 residues. Germline lookup yields CDR1 SGHNT and CDR2 YYREEE (reference sequence). Trimming took 0 bases from V and 0 from J; bases not matched to a gene: 3. In nucleotides, the CDR3 is TGTGCCAGCAGCTTGGATTCTAGCGGGAGCACAGATACGCAGTATTTT. It codes for CASSLDSSGSTDTQYF.

This clone was detected once. This sequence joins TRBV12-5 and TRBJ2-1, with a possible D match to TRBD1 (5 bases). This CDR3 has 15 residues. Trimming removed 7 bases from V and 7 bases from J, with 20 bases in between. CDR1 is LGHNT, CDR2 FRNRAP, per germline. The CDR3 sequence is CASVPRAGCWNEQFF. CDR3 nucleotide sequence: TGTGCTAGTGTCCCCCGGGCAGGGTGTTGGAATGAGCAGTTCTTC.

The rearrangement uses TRBV3-1 (or the pseudogene TRBV3-2) and TRBJ2-2, with D perhaps TRBD1 (5 bases). V lost 2 bases and J 2 bases, leaving 12 bases between the germline ends. Germline V CDR1 and CDR2: LGHDT, YNNKEL (reference sequence). This CDR3 has 16 residues. The CDR3, as DNA: TGTGCCAGCAGCCAAACGGCAGGGCGAAACACCGGGGAGCTGTTTTTT. Protein: CASSQTAGRNTGELFF.

This clone was observed once. V is TRBV18 and J is TRBJ1-6; possibly TRBD1 for D (5 bases). Trimming pared 2 bases from V and 10 bases from J, leaving 18 bases between. CDR1 is KGHSH, CDR2 LQKENI, per germline. This CDR3 comprises 16 residues. CDR3 sequence reads: CASSPTPPGLRSPLHF. The CDR3, as DNA: TGTGCCAGCTCACCAACCCCACCAGGGCTCCGCTCACCCCTCCACTTT.

This chain connects TRBV15 to TRBJ2-5; D perhaps matches TRBD1 (5 bases). Germline CDR1 and CDR2: LNHNV and YYDKDF (reference sequence). Trimming shortened V by 2 bases and J by 7 bases, and 26 bases separated the two germline ends. CDR3 size: 18 residues. The CDR3 nucleotides read TGTGCCACCAGCAGACCTACGACAGAAGTCAAGACGCTGGGGACCCAGTACTTC. Residues: CATSRPTTEVKTLGTQYF. Full variable domain (outside the CDR3, taken from reference TRBV15 and TRBJ2-5): DAMVIQNPRYQVTQFGKPVTLSCSQTLNHNVMYWYQQKSSQAPKLLFHYYDKDFNNEADTPDNFQSRRPNTSFCFLDIRSPGLGDTAMYLCATSRPTTEVKTLGTQYFGPGTRLLVL.

V is TRBV7-9 and J is TRBJ1-1; D ambiguous. Germline CDR1 reads SEHNR; CDR2 reads FQNEAQ (reference sequence). The CDR3 length is 15 residues. V was trimmed by 0 bases and J by 4 bases, leaving 12 bases between them. CDR3 residues: CASSLAGRALTEAFF. CDR3 in DNA: TGTGCCAGCAGCTTAGCAGGGCGGGCGCTCACTGAAGCTTTCTTT.

The rearrangement links TRBV3-1 (or the pseudogene TRBV3-2) to TRBJ2-2; the D gene is possibly TRBD1 (6 bases). The CDR3 sequence is 14 residues long. Germline V gene data show CDR1 as LGHDT and CDR2 as YNNKEL (reference sequence). V shed 6 bases and J shed 5 bases, with 13 bases lying between them. The CDR3: CASSRRTGTGELFF. The CDR3 nucleotides are TGTGCCAGCAGTCGGAGAACAGGGACCGGGGAGCTGTTTTTT.

The chain is built from TRBV3-1 (or the pseudogene TRBV3-2) and TRBJ2-2, with TRBD1 matching 9 bases. The CDR3 has 16 amino acids. In germline, CDR1 is LGHDT, CDR2 YNNKEL (reference sequence). J lost 0 bases, V lost 4 bases, and 3 bases had no gene match. CDR3 DNA sequence: TGTGCCAGCAGCCCCGGACAGGGGACGAACACCGGGGAGCTGTTTTTT. Translation: CASSPGQGTNTGELFF.

V gene TRBV2 combines with J gene TRBJ2-3; the match to TRBD2 covers 7 bases. The CDR3 has 15 residues. Germline V lookup: CDR1 SNHLY, CDR2 FYNNEI. With 2 bases clipped from V and 6 bases from J, the junction kept 8 bases outside the gene matches. CDR3 sequence: CASSEKRTSYDTQYF. CDR3 nucleotides: TGTGCCAGCAGTGAAAAACGGACTAGTTATGATACGCAGTATTTT. The complete variable domain, with remaining parts taken from reference TRBV2 and TRBJ2-3, reads EPEVTQTPSHQVTQMGQEVILRCVPISNHLYFYWYRQILGQKVEFLVSFYNNEISEKSEIFDDQFSVERPDGSNFTLKIRSTKLEDSAMYFCASSEKRTSYDTQYFGPGTRLTVL.

The genes are TRBV7-9 and TRBJ1-4, with D maybe TRBD1 (5 bases). Per germline, CDR1 SEHNR and CDR2 FQNEAQ (reference sequence). The CDR3 covers 15 residues. V shed 5 bases and J shed 5 bases, with 15 bases lying between them. The CDR3 DNA is TGTGCCAGCAGCCCGCAGGGCACCGGAAATGAAAAACTGTTTTTT. This encodes CASSPQGTGNEKLFF.

The CDR3 protein is CASSYGTSGYNEQFF. The CDR3 coding sequence is TGTGCCAGCAGCTACGGGACTAGCGGTTACAATGAGCAGTTCTTC. The rearrangement uses TRBV5-5 and TRBJ2-1; 11 nucleotides agree with TRBD2. Germline values: CDR1 SGHKS, CDR2 YYEKEE (reference sequence). With 3 bases clipped from V and 4 bases from J, the junction kept 3 bases outside the gene matches. The CDR3 runs 15 residues.

The gene calls are TRBV6-5 and TRBJ2-2; TRBD2 is a possible D gene (6 bases). Deletions cut 10 bases from V and 5 bases from J, with 11 bases between. CDR1 is MNHEY and CDR2 is SVGAGI in the germline V gene. The CDR3 length is 12 residues. The CDR3 here is CATGAGTGELFF. CDR3 nucleotide sequence: TGTGCCACGGGAGCGGGTACCGGGGAGCTGTTTTTT.

V is TRBV10-1 and J is TRBJ1-1, with D perhaps matching TRBD1 (5 bases). CDR1 is WNHNN, CDR2 SYGVQD, per germline (reference sequence). This CDR3 is built from 14 residues. Trimming removed 2 bases at V and 5 bases at J, with 12 bases between. The DNA for the CDR3 is TGCGCCAGCAGTGAGGTTAGGGGTCGTACTGAAGCTTTCTTT. Translated, it gives CASSEVRGRTEAFF.

The gene calls are TRBV30 and TRBJ1-1; unclear D gene. The V gene lost 5 bases and the J gene lost 1 base, with 14 bases spanning the gap. The CDR3 consists of 14 residues. CDR1 GTSNPN and CDR2 SVGIG come from the germline V gene (reference sequence). CDR3 protein: CAWGSSGSNTEAFF. The DNA of the CDR3 is TGTGCCTGGGGGAGTTCAGGATCGAACACTGAAGCTTTCTTT. Drawing the rest from reference TRBV30 and TRBJ1-1, the complete variable domain is SQTIHQWPATLVQPVGSPLSLECTVEGTSNPNLYWYRQAAGRGLQLLFYSVGIGQISSEVPQNLSASRPQDRQFILSSKKLLLSDSGFYLCAWGSSGSNTEAFFGQGTRLTVV.

This clone was observed a handful of times. CDR3 loop: CASRPPQRQGFTDTQYF. CDR3 nucleotide sequence: TGTGCCAGCAGACCCCCCCAACGGCAGGGCTTTACAGATACGCAGTATTTT. The chain joins TRBV6-9 to TRBJ2-3, with D tentatively TRBD1 (5 bases). The CDR3 sequence is 17 residues long. V lost 6 bases and J lost 3, with 22 bases in between. Germline assignment: CDR1 MNHGY and CDR2 SVAAGI.

In DNA form, the CDR3 reads TGTGCCAGCAGAGGGGGCTACAATGAGCAGTTCTTC. It codes for CASRGGYNEQFF. This chain uses TRBV2 with TRBJ2-1; maybe TRBD1 (6 bases). The V gene's germline CDR1 is SNHLY and CDR2 FYNNEI. V gave up 6 bases and J gave up 3 bases, with 6 bases separating them. This CDR3 contains 12 residues. Supplemented by reference TRBV2 and TRBJ2-1, the full variable domain reads EPEVTQTPSHQVTQMGQEVILRCVPISNHLYFYWYRQILGQKVEFLVSFYNNEISEKSEIFDDQFSVERPDGSNFTLKIRSTKLEDSAMYFCASRGGYNEQFFGPGTRLTVL.

A single count supports this clone. This chain links TRBV15 with TRBJ2-1, with TRBD2 identical over 15 bases. This CDR3 contains 15 residues. The ends lost 1 base at V and 11 bases at J; junction bases unmatched: 3. CDR1 LNHNV and CDR2 YYDKDF come from the germline V gene (reference sequence). The CDR3 DNA is TGTGCCACCAGCAGAGGGACTAGCGGGAGGGCGAAGCAGTTCTTC. As protein: CATSRGTSGRAKQFF. Complete variable domain (other parts from reference TRBV15 and TRBJ2-1): DAMVIQNPRYQVTQFGKPVTLSCSQTLNHNVMYWYQQKSSQAPKLLFHYYDKDFNNEADTPDNFQSRRPNTSFCFLDIRSPGLGDTAMYLCATSRGTSGRAKQFFGPGTRLTVL.